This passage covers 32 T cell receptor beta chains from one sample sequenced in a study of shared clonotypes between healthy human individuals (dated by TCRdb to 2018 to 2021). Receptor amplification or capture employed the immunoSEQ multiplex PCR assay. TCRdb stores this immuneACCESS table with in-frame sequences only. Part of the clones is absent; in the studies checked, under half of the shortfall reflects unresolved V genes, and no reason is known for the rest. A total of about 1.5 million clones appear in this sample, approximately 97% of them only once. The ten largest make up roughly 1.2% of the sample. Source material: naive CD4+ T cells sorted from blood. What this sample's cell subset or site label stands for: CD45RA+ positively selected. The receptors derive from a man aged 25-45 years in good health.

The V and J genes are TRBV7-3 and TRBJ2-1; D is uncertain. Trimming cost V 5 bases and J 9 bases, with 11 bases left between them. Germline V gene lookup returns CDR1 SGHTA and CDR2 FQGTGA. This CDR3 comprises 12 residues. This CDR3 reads CASSPWTGEQFF. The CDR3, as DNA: TGTGCCAGCAGCCCATGGACCGGTGAGCAGTTCTTC.

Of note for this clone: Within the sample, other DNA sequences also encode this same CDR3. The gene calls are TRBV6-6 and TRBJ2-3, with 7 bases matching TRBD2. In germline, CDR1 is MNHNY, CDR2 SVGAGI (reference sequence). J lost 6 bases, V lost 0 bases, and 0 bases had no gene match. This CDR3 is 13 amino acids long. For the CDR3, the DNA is TGTGCCAGCAGTTACTCACTAGCGGATACGCAGTATTTT. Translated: CASSYSLADTQYF.

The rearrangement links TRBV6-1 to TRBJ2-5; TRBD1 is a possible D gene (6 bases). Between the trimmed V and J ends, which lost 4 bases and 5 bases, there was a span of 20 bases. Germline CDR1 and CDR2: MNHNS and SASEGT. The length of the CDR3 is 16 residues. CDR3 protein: CASSGGGQRKWETQYF. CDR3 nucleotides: TGTGCCAGCAGTGGAGGAGGACAGCGTAAATGGGAGACCCAGTACTTC.

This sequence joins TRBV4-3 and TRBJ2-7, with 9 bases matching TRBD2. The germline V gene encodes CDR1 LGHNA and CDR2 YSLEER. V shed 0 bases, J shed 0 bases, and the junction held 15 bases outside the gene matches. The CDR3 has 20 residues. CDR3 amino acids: CASSQDQGVSGSGSSYEQYF. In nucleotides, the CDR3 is TGCGCCAGCAGCCAAGATCAAGGGGTTAGCGGGAGCGGTAGCTCCTACGAGCAGTACTTC.

CDR3 loop: CASSPGGGDEPQHF. DNA of the CDR3: TGTGCCAGCTCACCAGGAGGGGGCGATGAGCCCCAGCATTTT. The chain uses TRBV18 and TRBJ1-5; 7 bases map to TRBD1. CDR1 and CDR2 (germline): KGHSH, LQKENI. The CDR3 is 14 amino acids. The V segment lost 2 bases and the J segment 8 bases; nucleotides outside the gene matches: 6.

The CDR3 region has the DNA TGCGCCAGCAGCCTGTCGCCGGGACAGGGTGGCGAGCAGTACTTC. It translates to CASSLSPGQGGEQYF. The gene calls are TRBV4-1 and TRBJ2-7; 9 bases are shared with TRBD1. J was trimmed by 6 bases and V by 4 bases; bases with no gene match: 10. Germline values: CDR1 MGHRA, CDR2 YSYEKL. The CDR3 runs 15 residues.

The CDR3 region has the DNA TGCGCCAGCATACCGGTGGGAGGGCCAAGTGAGCAGTTCTTC. Translation gives CASIPVGGPSEQFF. The chain has TRBV5-1 and TRBJ2-1; 7 nucleotides align to TRBD2. J gave up 9 bases and V 6 bases, and 12 bases lay outside the gene matches. CDR3 length: 14 residues. Germline lookup yields CDR1 SGHRS and CDR2 YFSETQ.

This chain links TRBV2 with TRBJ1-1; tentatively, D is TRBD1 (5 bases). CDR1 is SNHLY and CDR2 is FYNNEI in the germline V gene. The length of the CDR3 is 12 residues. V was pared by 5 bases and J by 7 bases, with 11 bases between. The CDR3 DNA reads TGTGCCAGCAGTCCTGGGGGTCATGAAGCTTTCTTT. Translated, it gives CASSPGGHEAFF.

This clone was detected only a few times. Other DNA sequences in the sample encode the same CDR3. CDR3 coding DNA: TGCGCCAGCAGCTTGGGAGGGGGCTACGAGCAGTACTTC. As protein: CASSLGGGYEQYF. This chain links TRBV5-1 with TRBJ2-7, with a possible D match to TRBD1 (6 bases). V shed 0 bases and J shed 3 bases, with 7 bases lying between them. CDR1 is SGHRS, CDR2 YFSETQ, per germline. The CDR3 has 13 amino acids.

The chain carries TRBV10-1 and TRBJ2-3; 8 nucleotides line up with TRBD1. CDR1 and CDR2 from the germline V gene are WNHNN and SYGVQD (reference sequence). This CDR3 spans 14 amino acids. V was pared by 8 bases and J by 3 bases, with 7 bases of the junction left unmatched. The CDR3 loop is CASSGQGNTDTQYF. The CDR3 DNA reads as TGCGCCAGCTCCGGACAGGGTAATACAGATACGCAGTATTTT.

The CDR3 nucleotides are TGTGCCAGCAGTGGTACAGCCTCGGTCAATCAGCCCCAGCATTTT. It codes for CASSGTASVNQPQHF. V and J are TRBV2 and TRBJ1-5; D remains ambiguous. Germline assignment: CDR1 SNHLY and CDR2 FYNNEI. V was trimmed by 4 bases and J by 3 bases, leaving 13 bases between them. This CDR3 is built from 15 residues.

The CDR3 here is CASRGTNNQWYQETQYF. The CDR3, as DNA: TGCGCCAGCAGAGGGACGAATAACCAATGGTACCAAGAGACCCAGTACTTC. This rearrangement joins TRBV5-1 to TRBJ2-5; tentatively, D is TRBD1 or TRBD2 (5 bases each). CDR1 SGHRS and CDR2 YFSETQ come from the germline V gene. Deletions cut 5 bases from V and 0 bases from J, with 20 bases between. CDR3 length equals 17 residues.

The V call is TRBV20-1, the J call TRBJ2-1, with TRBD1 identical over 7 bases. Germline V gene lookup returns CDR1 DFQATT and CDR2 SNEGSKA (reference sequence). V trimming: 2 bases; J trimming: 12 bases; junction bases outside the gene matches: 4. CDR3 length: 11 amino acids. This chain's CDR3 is CSARRAGGQFF. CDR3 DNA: TGCAGTGCTAGACGGGCAGGGGGGCAGTTCTTC.

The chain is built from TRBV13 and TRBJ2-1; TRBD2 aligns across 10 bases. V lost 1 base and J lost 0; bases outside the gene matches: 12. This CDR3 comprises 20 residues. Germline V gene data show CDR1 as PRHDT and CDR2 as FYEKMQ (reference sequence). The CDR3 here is CASSLEGRAGGPSSYNEQFF. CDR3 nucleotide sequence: TGTGCCAGCAGCTTAGAGGGGCGAGCGGGAGGGCCAAGCTCCTACAATGAGCAGTTCTTC. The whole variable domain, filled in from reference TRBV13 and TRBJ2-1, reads AAGVIQSPRHLIKEKRETATLKCYPIPRHDTVYWYQQGPGQDPQFLISFYEKMQSDKGSIPDRFSAQQFSDYHSELNMSSLELGDSALYFCASSLEGRAGGPSSYNEQFFGPGTRLTVL.

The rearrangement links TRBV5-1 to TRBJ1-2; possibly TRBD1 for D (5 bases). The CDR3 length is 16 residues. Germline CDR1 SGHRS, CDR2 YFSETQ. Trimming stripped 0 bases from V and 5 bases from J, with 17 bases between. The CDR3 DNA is TGCGCCAGCAGCTTGGAACAGGCAGGGTCGGGTTATGGCTACACCTTC. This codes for CASSLEQAGSGYGYTF.

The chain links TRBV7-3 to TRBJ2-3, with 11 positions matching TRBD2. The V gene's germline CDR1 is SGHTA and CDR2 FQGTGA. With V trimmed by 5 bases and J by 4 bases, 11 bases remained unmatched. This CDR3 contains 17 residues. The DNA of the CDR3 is TGTGCCAGCAGCCCAAGGACTAGCGGGCTAAGCCCAGATACGCAGTATTTT. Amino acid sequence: CASSPRTSGLSPDTQYF.

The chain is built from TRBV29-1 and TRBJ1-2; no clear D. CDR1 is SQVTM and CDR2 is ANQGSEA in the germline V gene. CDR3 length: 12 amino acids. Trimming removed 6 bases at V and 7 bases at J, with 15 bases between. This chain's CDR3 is CSVGSGVGGYTF. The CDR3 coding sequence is TGCAGCGTCGGATCCGGAGTAGGTGGCTACACCTTC.

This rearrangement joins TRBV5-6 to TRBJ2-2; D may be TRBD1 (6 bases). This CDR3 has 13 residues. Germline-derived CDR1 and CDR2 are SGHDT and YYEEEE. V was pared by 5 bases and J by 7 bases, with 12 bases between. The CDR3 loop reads CASRPGQLGELFF. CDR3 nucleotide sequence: TGTGCCAGCAGACCTGGACAGCTCGGGGAGCTGTTTTTT.

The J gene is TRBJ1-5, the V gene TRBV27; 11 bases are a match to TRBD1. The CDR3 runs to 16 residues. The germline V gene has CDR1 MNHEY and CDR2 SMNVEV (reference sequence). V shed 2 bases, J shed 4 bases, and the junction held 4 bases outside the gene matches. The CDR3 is CASSLRGQGGNQPQHF. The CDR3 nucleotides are TGTGCCAGCAGTTTAAGGGGACAGGGGGGGAATCAGCCCCAGCATTTT.

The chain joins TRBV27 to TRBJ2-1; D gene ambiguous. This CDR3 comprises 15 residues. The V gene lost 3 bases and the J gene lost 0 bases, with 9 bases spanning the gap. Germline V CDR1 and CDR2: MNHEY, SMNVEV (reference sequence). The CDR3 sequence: CASSFRQTSYNEQFF. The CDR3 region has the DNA TGTGCCAGCAGTTTCCGACAAACCTCCTACAATGAGCAGTTCTTC.

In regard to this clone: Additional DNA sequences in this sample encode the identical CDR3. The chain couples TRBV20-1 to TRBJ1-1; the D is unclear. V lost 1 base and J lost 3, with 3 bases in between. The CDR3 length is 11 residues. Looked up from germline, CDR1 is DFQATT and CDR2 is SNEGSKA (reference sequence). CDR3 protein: CSARGDTEAFF. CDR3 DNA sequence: TGCAGTGCTAGAGGAGACACTGAAGCTTTCTTT.

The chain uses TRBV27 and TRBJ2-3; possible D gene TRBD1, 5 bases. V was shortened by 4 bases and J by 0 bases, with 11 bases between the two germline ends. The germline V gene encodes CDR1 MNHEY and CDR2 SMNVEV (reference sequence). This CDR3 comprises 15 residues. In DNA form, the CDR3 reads TGTGCCAGCAGTTCCTGGGGCGGCAGCACAGATACGCAGTATTTT. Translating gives CASSSWGGSTDTQYF.

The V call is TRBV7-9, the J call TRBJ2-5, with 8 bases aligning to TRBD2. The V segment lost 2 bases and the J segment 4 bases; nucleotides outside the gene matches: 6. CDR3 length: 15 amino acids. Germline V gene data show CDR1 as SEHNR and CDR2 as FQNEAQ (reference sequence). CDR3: CASSLLGGRPETQYF. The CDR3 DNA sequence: TGTGCCAGCAGCTTATTAGGCGGGAGGCCAGAGACCCAGTACTTC.

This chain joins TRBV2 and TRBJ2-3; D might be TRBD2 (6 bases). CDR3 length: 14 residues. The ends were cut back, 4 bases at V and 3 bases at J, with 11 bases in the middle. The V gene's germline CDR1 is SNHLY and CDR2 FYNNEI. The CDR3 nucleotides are TGTGCCAGCAGTGTACTGACTAGTACAGATACGCAGTATTTT. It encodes CASSVLTSTDTQYF. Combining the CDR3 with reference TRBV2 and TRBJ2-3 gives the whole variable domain EPEVTQTPSHQVTQMGQEVILRCVPISNHLYFYWYRQILGQKVEFLVSFYNNEISEKSEIFDDQFSVERPDGSNFTLKIRSTKLEDSAMYFCASSVLTSTDTQYFGPGTRLTVL.

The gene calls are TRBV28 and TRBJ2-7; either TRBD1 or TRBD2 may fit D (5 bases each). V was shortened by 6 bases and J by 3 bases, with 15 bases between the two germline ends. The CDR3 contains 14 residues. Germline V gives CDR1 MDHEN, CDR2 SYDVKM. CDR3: CASSPPGPGYEQYF. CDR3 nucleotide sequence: TGTGCCAGCAGCCCACCGGGACCCGGCTACGAGCAGTACTTC.

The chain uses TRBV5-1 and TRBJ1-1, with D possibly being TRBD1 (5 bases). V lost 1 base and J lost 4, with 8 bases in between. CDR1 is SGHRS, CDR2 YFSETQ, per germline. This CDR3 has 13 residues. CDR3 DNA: TGCGCCAGCAGCTTGCAAACAGGCACTGAAGCTTTCTTT. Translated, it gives CASSLQTGTEAFF.

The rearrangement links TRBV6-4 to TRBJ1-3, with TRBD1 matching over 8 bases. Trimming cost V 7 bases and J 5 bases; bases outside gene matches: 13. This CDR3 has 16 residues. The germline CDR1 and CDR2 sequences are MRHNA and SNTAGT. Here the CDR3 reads CASMPPHRGRRNTIYF. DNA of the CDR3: TGTGCCAGCATGCCCCCACACAGGGGGAGAAGAAACACCATATATTTT.

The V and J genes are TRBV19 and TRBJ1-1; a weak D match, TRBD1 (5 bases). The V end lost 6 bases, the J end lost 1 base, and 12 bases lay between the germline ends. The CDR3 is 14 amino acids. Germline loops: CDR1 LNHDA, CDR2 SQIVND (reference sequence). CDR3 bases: TGTGCCAGTAGCCTCGGGGGATCGAACACTGAAGCTTTCTTT. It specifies CASSLGGSNTEAFF.

Here the CDR3 DNA reads TGTGCCAGCAGTGACGTCCTGATTCCGTACTTC. Translation: CASSDVLIPYF. The chain combines TRBV2 with TRBJ2-7; D call uncertain. The V end was cut by 3 bases, the J end by 12 bases, with 12 bases between. Germline V gene sequence: CDR1 SNHLY, CDR2 FYNNEI. The CDR3 contains 11 residues.

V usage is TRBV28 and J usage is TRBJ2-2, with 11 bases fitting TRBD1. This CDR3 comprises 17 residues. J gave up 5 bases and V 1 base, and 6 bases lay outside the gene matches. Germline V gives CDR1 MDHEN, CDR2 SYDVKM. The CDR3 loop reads CASSLLAGTGGTGELFF. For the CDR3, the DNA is TGTGCCAGCAGTTTATTGGCCGGGACAGGGGGAACCGGGGAGCTGTTTTTT.

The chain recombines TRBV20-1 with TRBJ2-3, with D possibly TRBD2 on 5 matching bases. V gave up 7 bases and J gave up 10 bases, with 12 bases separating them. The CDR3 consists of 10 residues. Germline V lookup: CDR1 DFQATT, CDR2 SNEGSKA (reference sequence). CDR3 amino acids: CSEGRDPQYF. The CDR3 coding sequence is TGCAGTGAGGGTCGGGATCCGCAGTATTTT.

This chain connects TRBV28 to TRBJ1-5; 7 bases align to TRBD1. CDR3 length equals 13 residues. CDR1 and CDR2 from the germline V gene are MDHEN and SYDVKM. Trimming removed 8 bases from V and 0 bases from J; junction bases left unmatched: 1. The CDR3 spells CASEGASNQPQHF. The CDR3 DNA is TGTGCCAGCGAGGGGGCTAGCAATCAGCCCCAGCATTTT.